This is a list of T cell receptor beta chains from one sample in a study of shared clonotypes between healthy human individuals. Sequencing used immunoSEQ multiplex PCR; TCRdb keeps in-frame clones, though not all of them. Altogether approximately 2,000,000 clones are present, 92% being singletons, with the ten largest covering around 0.35%. The material sequenced was naive CD4+ T cells from PBMCs. These TCRs come from a man younger than 30 in good health. Some clones in this sample may be carry-over from other donors' samples. Each CDR3 is given with its conserved first and last residue. Fields, in order: J gene, clone size, V gene, D gene, CDR3 protein, CDR3 DNA. A D gene is named only where the DNA matches it firmly. For some rows the clone size is stated as once, few or many, or as a class when expanded; others skip it.

TRBJ2-3 | once | TRBV9 | TRBD2 | CASSPQPREGRDTQYF | TGTGCCAGCAGCCCTCAGCCTCGGGAGGGCCGAGATACGCAGTATTTT
TRBJ1-2 | . | TRBV14 | . | CASSPLDSYGYTF | TGTGCCAGCAGCCCCCTGGATAGCTATGGCTACACCTTC
TRBJ2-7 | once | TRBV27 | TRBD2 | CASSSGLAGGRTYEQYF | TGTGCCAGCAGTTCGGGACTAGCGGGAGGCCGCACCTACGAGCAGTACTTC
TRBJ1-3 | . | TRBV11-1 | . | CASSPLGANSGNTIYF | TGTGCCAGCAGCCCCCTTGGAGCGAACTCTGGAAACACCATATATTTT
TRBJ2-5 | . | TRBV5-1 | TRBD1 | CASSLGGTAQETQYF | TGCGCCAGCAGCTTGGGAGGGACAGCCCAAGAGACCCAGTACTTC
TRBJ2-1 | . | TRBV7-3 | TRBD1 | CASSSGQGENEQFF | TGTGCCAGCAGCTCGGGACAGGGGGAAAATGAGCAGTTCTTC
TRBJ2-5 | . | TRBV7-2 | . | CASSPSVGQETQYF | TGTGCCAGCAGCCCTTCGGTAGGCCAAGAGACCCAGTACTTC
TRBJ1-2 | . | TRBV7-2 | . | CASSLAGTYGYTF | TGTGCCAGCAGCTTAGCCGGCACGTATGGCTACACCTTC
TRBJ2-2 | . | TRBV6-4 | . | CASKSAANTGELFF | TGTGCCAGCAAATCGGCAGCGAACACCGGGGAGCTGTTTTTT
TRBJ2-3 | . | TRBV5-1 | TRBD1 | CASSFDSQGWDTQYF | TGCGCCAGCAGCTTTGACTCACAGGGGTGGGATACGCAGTATTTT
TRBJ1-4 | once | TRBV7-2 | . | CASSLQQGGEKLFF | TGTGCCAGCAGCTTACAACAGGGAGGTGAAAAACTGTTTTTT
TRBJ1-2 | . | TRBV5-4 | . | CASSPSYRDRYGYTF | TGTGCCAGCAGCCCATCATACAGGGATAGATATGGCTACACCTTC
TRBJ2-3 | . | TRBV27 | TRBD2 | CASRRLAGGLDTQYF | TGTGCCAGCAGAAGACTAGCGGGAGGGTTAGATACGCAGTATTTT
TRBJ2-3 | . | TRBV9 | . | CASSTRDPSTDTQYF | TGTGCCAGCAGCACCCGGGACCCTAGCACAGATACGCAGTATTTT
TRBJ2-1 | . | TRBV29-1 | . | CSVGGLFNNEQFF | TGCAGCGTTGGAGGGCTATTTAACAATGAGCAGTTCTTC
TRBJ2-7 | once | TRBV28 | TRBD1 | CASSLEPPGRTGGALSEQYF | TGTGCCAGCAGTTTAGAGCCCCCGGGACGAACAGGGGGAGCCCTAAGCGAGCAGTACTTC
TRBJ2-4 | once | TRBV7-2 | . | CASSPQTSSNIQYF | TGTGCCAGCAGCCCCCAAACTAGTTCCAACATTCAGTACTTC
TRBJ1-2 | . | TRBV18 | TRBD1 | CASSQNPGQGYGYTF | TGTGCCAGCTCACAGAACCCGGGACAGGGATATGGCTACACCTTC
TRBJ2-3 | . | TRBV7-8 | TRBD1 | CASSPDRGVDTQYF | TGTGCCAGCAGCCCGGACAGGGGAGTGGATACGCAGTATTTT
TRBJ1-4 | . | TRBV2 | . | CASSERGREKLFF | TGTGCCAGCAGTGAAAGGGGCAGGGAAAAACTGTTTTTT
TRBJ2-7 | . | TRBV6-1 | . | CASSVGTYLEEQYF | TGTGCCAGCAGTGTCGGGACATACCTCGAGGAGCAGTACTTC
TRBJ1-4 | once | TRBV6-5 | TRBD1 | CASSIYFQGGKLFF | TGTGCCAGCAGCATCTACTTTCAGGGGGGAAAACTGTTTTTT
TRBJ1-1 | . | TRBV4-3 | . | CASSLRSSRGEAFF | TGCGCCAGCAGCCTACGGAGTAGTCGCGGTGAAGCTTTCTTT
TRBJ2-5 | . | TRBV11-2 | . | CASSSQGETQYF | TGTGCCAGCAGTTCGCAGGGTGAGACCCAGTACTTC
TRBJ2-2 | . | TRBV9 | . | CASSVAVGSDTGELFF | TGTGCCAGCAGCGTAGCAGTAGGATCCGACACCGGGGAGCTGTTTTTT
TRBJ1-5 | . | TRBV2 | . | CASNFWGNQPQHF | TGTGCCAGCAATTTCTGGGGCAATCAGCCCCAGCATTTT
TRBJ2-3 | . | TRBV4-2 | . | CASSPSVREGADTQYF | TGTGCCAGCAGCCCCTCGGTAAGGGAGGGGGCGGATACGCAGTATTTT
TRBJ2-3 | . | TRBV7-8 | TRBD2 | CASSLTGGFSDTQYF | TGTGCCAGCAGCTTGACGGGAGGATTTTCAGATACGCAGTATTTT
TRBJ2-1 | . | TRBV25-1 | . | CASSDFADSDNEQFF | TGTGCCAGCAGTGACTTCGCAGATTCCGACAATGAGCAGTTCTTC
TRBJ2-7 | . | TRBV28 | TRBD2 | CASSSSGRASLEQYF | TGTGCCAGCAGTTCTAGCGGGAGGGCCTCCCTCGAGCAGTACTTC
TRBJ2-3 | . | TRBV7-9 | . | CASSLQQGGWGTDTQYF | TGTGCCAGCAGCTTGCAACAGGGAGGTTGGGGCACAGATACGCAGTATTTT
TRBJ2-5 | once | TRBV7-3 | . | CASSLRRGSTQETQYF | TGTGCCAGCAGCTTACGGCGTGGCAGCACACAAGAGACCCAGTACTTC
TRBJ1-4 | once | TRBV5-8 | . | CASSQGWGLDNEKLFF | TGTGCCAGCAGCCAGGGGTGGGGTTTGGACAATGAAAAACTGTTTTTT
TRBJ2-3 | . | TRBV4-1 | . | CASSQDGAPSTDTQYF | TGCGCCAGCAGCCAAGATGGAGCCCCGAGCACAGATACGCAGTATTTT
TRBJ2-1 | . | TRBV10-3 | TRBD2 | CAISEFGLASDGEQFF | TGTGCCATCAGTGAGTTCGGACTAGCGTCCGACGGGGAGCAGTTCTTC
TRBJ1-2 | . | TRBV20-1 | . | CSAGLYGYTF | TGCAGTGCTGGCTTGTATGGCTACACCTTC
TRBJ2-5 | . | TRBV5-4 | . | CASSDPLGGQETQYF | TGTGCCAGCAGCGATCCCCTCGGAGGCCAAGAGACCCAGTACTTC
TRBJ1-2 | . | TRBV29-1 | TRBD1 | CSVEWQGARGYTF | TGCAGCGTTGAATGGCAGGGGGCTCGTGGCTACACCTTC
TRBJ1-1 | . | TRBV28 | . | CASSLGGEGGTEAFF | TGTGCCAGCAGTTTAGGGGGGGAAGGTGGCACTGAAGCTTTCTTT
TRBJ2-7 | . | TRBV4-3 | . | CASSQEWAVDEQYF | TGCGCCAGCAGCCAAGAATGGGCAGTCGACGAGCAGTACTTC
TRBJ2-3 | . | TRBV18 | . | CASSPVAGLTDTQYF | TGTGCCAGCTCACCCGTGGCAGGGCTCACAGATACGCAGTATTTT
TRBJ1-4 | . | TRBV9 | TRBD1 | CASSQTGGDEKLFF | TGTGCCAGCAGCCAGACAGGGGGTGATGAAAAACTGTTTTTT
TRBJ2-7 | once | TRBV6-1 | . | CASSEAHSRDSLREQYF | TGTGCCAGCAGTGAAGCCCATTCTCGGGACTCCCTGAGGGAGCAGTACTTC
TRBJ2-1 | . | TRBV28 | TRBD2 | CASSLSGLAALEQFF | TGTGCCAGCAGTTTATCCGGCCTAGCGGCATTAGAGCAGTTCTTC